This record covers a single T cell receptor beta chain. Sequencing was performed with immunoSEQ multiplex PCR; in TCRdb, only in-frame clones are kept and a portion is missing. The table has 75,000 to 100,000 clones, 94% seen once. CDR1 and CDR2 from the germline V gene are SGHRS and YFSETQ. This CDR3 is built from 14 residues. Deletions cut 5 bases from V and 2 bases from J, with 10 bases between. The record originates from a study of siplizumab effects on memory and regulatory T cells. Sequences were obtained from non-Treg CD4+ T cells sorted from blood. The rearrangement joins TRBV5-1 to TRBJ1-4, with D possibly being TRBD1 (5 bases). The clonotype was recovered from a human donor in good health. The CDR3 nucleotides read TGCGCCAGCAGACCCCAGGGTACTAATGAAAAACTGTTTTTT. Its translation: CASRPQGTNEKLFF.